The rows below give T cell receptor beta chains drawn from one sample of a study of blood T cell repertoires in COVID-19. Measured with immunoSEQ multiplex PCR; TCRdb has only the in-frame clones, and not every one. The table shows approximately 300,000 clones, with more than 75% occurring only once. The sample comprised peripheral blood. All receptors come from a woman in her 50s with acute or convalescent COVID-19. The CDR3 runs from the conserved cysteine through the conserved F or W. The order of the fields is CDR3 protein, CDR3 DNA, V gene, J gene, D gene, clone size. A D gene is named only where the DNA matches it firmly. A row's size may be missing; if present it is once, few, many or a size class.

CASSIKSGSRNTEAFF	TGCGCCAGCAGCATAAAATCAGGGTCCAGGAACACTGAAGCTTTCTTT	TRBV5-1	TRBJ1-1	NA	NA
CASSSDRGGEKLFF	TGTGCCAGCAGTTCGGACAGGGGAGGGGAAAAACTGTTTTTT	TRBV6-5	TRBJ1-4	TRBD1	NA
CASSLGLAGEQYF	TGTGCCAGCAGCTTAGGTCTAGCGGGTGAGCAGTACTTC	TRBV7-2	TRBJ2-7	TRBD2	NA
CASSQEAGGSYEQYF	TGTGCCAGCAGCCAGGAAGCGGGAGGGTCCTACGAGCAGTACTTC	TRBV3-1/TRBV3-2	TRBJ2-7	TRBD2	NA
CASSSGTGFYGYTF	TGTGCCAGCAGTTCCGGGACAGGGTTCTATGGCTACACCTTC	TRBV5-4	TRBJ1-2	TRBD1	once
CASTVPGRPHYGYTF	TGCGCCAGCACAGTACCTGGGCGCCCTCACTATGGCTACACCTTC	TRBV10-2	TRBJ1-2	NA	NA
CSVDLHRGTWNEQFF	TGCAGCGTTGATCTGCACAGGGGGACTTGGAATGAGCAGTTCTTC	TRBV29-1	TRBJ2-1	TRBD1	NA
CASSALAGVGELFF	TGTGCCAGCAGCGCACTAGCGGGAGTCGGGGAGCTGTTTTTT	TRBV7-6	TRBJ2-2	TRBD2	NA
CASSATGSTNYEQYF	TGTGCCAGCAGCGCGACAGGCTCTACAAACTACGAGCAGTACTTC	TRBV9	TRBJ2-7	NA	NA
CASSRGTGEGGYTF	TGTGCCAGCAGCAGGGGGACAGGAGAGGGTGGCTACACCTTC	TRBV21-1	TRBJ1-2	NA	few
CASSPPRRTSRNNEQFF	TGTGCCAGCAGCCCCCCCCGCCGGACTAGCAGGAACAATGAGCAGTTCTTC	TRBV13	TRBJ2-1	TRBD2	NA